This T cell receptor beta chain was observed in a study of blood T cell repertoires in COVID-19. Whole-study context: Some COVID-19 samples were acute and others convalescent; all came from the United States, Italy and Spain. Sources were T cells, B-cell-depleted T cells, or PBMCs; the material itself was cDNA or gDNA.

V lost 0 bases to trimming and J lost 4 bases, with 12 bases between them. Germline CDR1 reads LGHDT; CDR2 reads YNNKEL (reference sequence). This CDR3 contains 15 residues. Study processing details: Amplification from reference gene primers served as the basis for estimated nucleated cell counts. Profiled with immunoSEQ multiplex PCR; TCRdb holds only in-frame clones, not every one. Clonal size and the V and J genes are those of that table, whereas D and trimming came from the DNA. Here the sample spans about 280,000 clones, roughly 91% being singletons. The rearrangement uses TRBV3-1 (or the pseudogene TRBV3-2) and TRBJ1-2; the D gene is possibly TRBD1 (5 bases). This receptor was obtained from a woman in her fifties or sixties in a cohort exposed to, infected with or recovered from COVID-19 (not recorded which). Sequencing used PBMCs or T cells enriched from blood (not recorded which). This CDR3 reads CASSQETGILYGYTF. In DNA form, the CDR3 reads TGTGCCAGCAGCCAAGAAACAGGCATCCTCTATGGCTACACCTTC.